Listed below are T cell receptor beta chains from one sample, sequenced in a study of T cells in Graves' hyperthyroidism and ophthalmopathy. Using its own MiXCR run on the multiplex PCR reads, TCRdb lists one record per CDR3 protein. Of roughly 500,000 distinct CDR3 sequences in the sample, approximately 25% were seen once. Sequenced: blood. Every receptor here comes from a woman aged 25 to 39 with Graves' ophthalmopathy. CDR3s include the opening cysteine and the closing phenylalanine or tryptophan. A D gene is named only where the DNA matches it firmly. Clone size is shown for a subset of rows, as once, few, many or a class of expanded clone.

j_call: TRBJ1-5; d_call: NA; v_call: TRBV10-3; clone_size: NA; cdr3_nt: TGTGCCACCTCTCGACAGGACGATCAGCCCCAGCATTTT; cdr3_aa: CATSRQDDQPQHF
j_call: TRBJ1-3; d_call: NA; v_call: TRBV7-9; clone_size: few; cdr3_nt: TGTGCCAGCAGCTTTACGGTCCACTCTGGAAACACCATATATTTT; cdr3_aa: CASSFTVHSGNTIYF
j_call: TRBJ1-5; d_call: TRBD1; v_call: TRBV19; clone_size: NA; cdr3_nt: TGTGCCAGTAGTATTTTTCCCCCAGGGGGCCTTAGCAATCAGCCCCAGCATTTT; cdr3_aa: CASSIFPPGGLSNQPQHF
j_call: TRBJ1-6; d_call: NA; v_call: TRBV20-1; clone_size: NA; cdr3_nt: TGCAGTGCTAGAGCGTTAGCGGGGATGAACTCCTATAATTCACCCCTCCACTTT; cdr3_aa: CSARALAGMNSYNSPLHF
j_call: TRBJ1-2; d_call: TRBD1; v_call: TRBV5-1; clone_size: NA; cdr3_nt: TGCGCCAGCAGCCCCGAGACAGGGCAGAGCGGCTACACCTTC; cdr3_aa: CASSPETGQSGYTF
j_call: TRBJ1-3; d_call: NA; v_call: TRBV19; clone_size: many; cdr3_nt: TGTGCCAGTACGGAGACCACTGGAAACACCATATATTTT; cdr3_aa: CASTETTGNTIYF
j_call: TRBJ2-7; d_call: NA; v_call: TRBV29-1; clone_size: many; cdr3_nt: TGCAGCGTTGTCGGTTGGAAGGTTCACGGCGACTCCTACGAGCAGTACTTC; cdr3_aa: CSVVGWKVHGDSYEQYF
j_call: TRBJ2-7; d_call: TRBD2; v_call: TRBV2; clone_size: NA; cdr3_nt: TGTGCCAGCAGTGCCCAAGCTAGCGGGAGTTCCTACGAGCAGTACTTC; cdr3_aa: CASSAQASGSSYEQYF
j_call: TRBJ1-1; d_call: TRBD1; v_call: TRBV6-5; clone_size: many; cdr3_nt: TGTGCCAGCAGTTATAGGACACAGGGGGCGCAAACTGAAGCTTTCTTT; cdr3_aa: CASSYRTQGAQTEAFF
j_call: TRBJ1-5; d_call: NA; v_call: TRBV6-1; clone_size: NA; cdr3_nt: TGTGCCAGCAGCGTTCAGGGGAATCATCCCCAGCATTTT; cdr3_aa: CASSVQGNHPQHF
j_call: TRBJ1-2; d_call: NA; v_call: TRBV6-1; clone_size: many; cdr3_nt: TGTGCCAGCAGTGAACTCTATGGCTACACCTTC; cdr3_aa: CASSELYGYTF
j_call: TRBJ2-2; d_call: TRBD2; v_call: TRBV12-3/TRBV12-4; clone_size: NA; cdr3_nt: TGTGCCAGCAGTCTAGGGGGACTAGCGACCGGGGAGCTGTTTTTT; cdr3_aa: CASSLGGLATGELFF
j_call: TRBJ2-7; d_call: NA; v_call: TRBV11-2; clone_size: NA; cdr3_nt: TGTGCCAGCAGCTTAGGCACAGGGATAGCCTACGAGCAGTACTTC; cdr3_aa: CASSLGTGIAYEQYF
j_call: TRBJ2-7; d_call: NA; v_call: TRBV7-9; clone_size: few; cdr3_nt: TGTGCCAGCAGGCACAACAGGGACCCCCCTTACGAGCAGTACTTC; cdr3_aa: CASRHNRDPPYEQYF
j_call: TRBJ2-6; d_call: NA; v_call: TRBV28; clone_size: NA; cdr3_nt: TGTGCCAGCAGTTTATTTGGGTCTGGGGCCAACGTCCTGACTTTC; cdr3_aa: CASSLFGSGANVLTF
j_call: TRBJ1-2; d_call: TRBD1; v_call: TRBV12-3/TRBV12-4; clone_size: NA; cdr3_nt: TGTGCCAGCAGTCCGATGGACAGGGTCGTAGGCTACACCTTC; cdr3_aa: CASSPMDRVVGYTF
j_call: TRBJ2-7; d_call: NA; v_call: TRBV24-1; clone_size: NA; cdr3_nt: TGTGCCACCAGTGAAGGGCAGGGGACTCCCTACGAGCAGTACTTC; cdr3_aa: CATSEGQGTPYEQYF
j_call: TRBJ1-1; d_call: NA; v_call: TRBV4-3; clone_size: many; cdr3_nt: TGCGCCAGCAGCCAAGATCACAGCCAGAACACTGAAGCTTTCTTT; cdr3_aa: CASSQDHSQNTEAFF
j_call: TRBJ1-1; d_call: NA; v_call: TRBV12-3/TRBV12-4; clone_size: NA; cdr3_nt: TGTGCCAGCAGGAAAAGGTCGGACACTGAAGCTTTCTTT; cdr3_aa: CASRKRSDTEAFF
j_call: TRBJ1-1; d_call: NA; v_call: TRBV28; clone_size: few; cdr3_nt: TGTGCCAGCAGTCCCCCCCGGGCAGTAATGAACACTGAAGCTTTCTTT; cdr3_aa: CASSPPRAVMNTEAFF
j_call: TRBJ1-5; d_call: NA; v_call: TRBV5-1; clone_size: many; cdr3_nt: TGCGCCAGCAGCCTGTACGGCGAACGCAATCAGCCCCAGCATTTT; cdr3_aa: CASSLYGERNQPQHF
j_call: TRBJ2-7; d_call: NA; v_call: TRBV28; clone_size: many; cdr3_nt: TGTGCCAGCAGTTTTTTAACCGACTCTCCCGGGGACGAGCAGTACTTC; cdr3_aa: CASSFLTDSPGDEQYF
j_call: TRBJ2-5; d_call: NA; v_call: TRBV2; clone_size: NA; cdr3_nt: TGTGCCAGCAGGGAGTCCCTGGGGACCCAGTACTTC; cdr3_aa: CASRESLGTQYF
j_call: TRBJ1-5; d_call: NA; v_call: TRBV6-2/TRBV6-3; clone_size: few; cdr3_nt: TGTGCCAGCAGTTACTTGTGGAATAGCAATCAGCCCCAGCATTTT; cdr3_aa: CASSYLWNSNQPQHF
j_call: TRBJ1-5; d_call: TRBD1; v_call: TRBV6-1; clone_size: few; cdr3_nt: TGTGCCAGCAGTGAAGGGACAGGGCGAGAACAGCCCCAGCATTTT; cdr3_aa: CASSEGTGREQPQHF
j_call: TRBJ2-2; d_call: TRBD1; v_call: TRBV6-2/TRBV6-3; clone_size: NA; cdr3_nt: TGTGCCAGCAGTTACTCACGGGACAGGGGGCGAGTTGGCACCGGGGAGCTGTTTTTT; cdr3_aa: CASSYSRDRGRVGTGELFF
j_call: TRBJ1-1; d_call: NA; v_call: TRBV7-9; clone_size: few; cdr3_nt: TGTGCCAGCAGCTTAGCTCGGTGGGGCACTGAAGCTTGCTTT; cdr3_aa: CASSLARWGTEACF
j_call: TRBJ1-2; d_call: NA; v_call: TRBV19; clone_size: many; cdr3_nt: TGTGCCAGTAGTATAGATCGGACAGCCAGGAGTGGCTACACCTTC; cdr3_aa: CASSIDRTARSGYTF
j_call: TRBJ2-5; d_call: NA; v_call: TRBV11-3; clone_size: NA; cdr3_nt: TGTGCCAGCAGCTTCCCTCGGGTAGCGGATAACCAAGAGACCCAGTACTTC; cdr3_aa: CASSFPRVADNQETQYF
j_call: TRBJ2-7; d_call: TRBD1; v_call: TRBV18; clone_size: many; cdr3_nt: TGTGCCAGCTCACCAGACAGGGCAGCCGAGCAGTACTTC; cdr3_aa: CASSPDRAAEQYF
j_call: TRBJ2-5; d_call: TRBD1; v_call: TRBV5-6; clone_size: many; cdr3_nt: TGTGCCAGCAGCCCCCTCACTAAACAGACAGGGGGTTATAGACGAAGAGAGACCCAGTACTTC; cdr3_aa: CASSPLTKQTGGYRRRETQYF
j_call: TRBJ1-3; d_call: TRBD1; v_call: TRBV12-3/TRBV12-4; clone_size: few; cdr3_nt: TGTGCCAGCAGTAAGGACAGGGGAACAGGAAACACCATATATTTT; cdr3_aa: CASSKDRGTGNTIYF
j_call: TRBJ1-3; d_call: NA; v_call: TRBV28; clone_size: NA; cdr3_nt: TGTGCCAGCAGCTTCCCGCCCGACAGAGTTCCACGGAAAACTGGAAACGCCATATATTTT; cdr3_aa: CASSFPPDRVPRKTGNAIYF
j_call: TRBJ1-5; d_call: NA; v_call: TRBV2; clone_size: many; cdr3_nt: TGTGCCAGCAGTGAACCACCTAGGAATCAGCCCCAGCATTTT; cdr3_aa: CASSEPPRNQPQHF
j_call: TRBJ1-2; d_call: TRBD1; v_call: TRBV12-3/TRBV12-4; clone_size: many; cdr3_nt: TGTGCCAGCAGTAAGTCCGGGACAGGCTACACCAACTATGGCTACACCTTC; cdr3_aa: CASSKSGTGYTNYGYTF
j_call: TRBJ2-7; d_call: NA; v_call: TRBV27; clone_size: many; cdr3_nt: TGTGCCAGCAGTTTATCATACGGCTTCTCCTACGAGCAGTACTTC; cdr3_aa: CASSLSYGFSYEQYF
j_call: TRBJ2-7; d_call: NA; v_call: TRBV12-3/TRBV12-4; clone_size: NA; cdr3_nt: TGTGCCAGCAGTTTAAGGGGTTCGGGGGCCTACGAGCAGTACTTC; cdr3_aa: CASSLRGSGAYEQYF
j_call: TRBJ1-1; d_call: TRBD1; v_call: TRBV11-1; clone_size: many; cdr3_nt: TGTGCCAGCAGCTCAGGGGACAGGGTAAAAAACACTGAAGCTTTCTTT; cdr3_aa: CASSSGDRVKNTEAFF
j_call: TRBJ2-5; d_call: NA; v_call: TRBV7-9; clone_size: NA; cdr3_nt: TGTGCCAGCAGCTACTCCGGACAGTCAGGGGAGACCCAGTACTTC; cdr3_aa: CASSYSGQSGETQYF
j_call: TRBJ2-7; d_call: NA; v_call: TRBV12-3/TRBV12-4; clone_size: NA; cdr3_nt: TGTGCCAGCAGTCCCGGACGGGGCTACGAGCAGTACTTC; cdr3_aa: CASSPGRGYEQYF
j_call: TRBJ1-5; d_call: NA; v_call: TRBV6-5; clone_size: many; cdr3_nt: TGTGCCAGCAGTTACGGAGGGGTCGATCAGCCCCAGCATTTT; cdr3_aa: CASSYGGVDQPQHF
j_call: TRBJ2-7; d_call: NA; v_call: TRBV20-1; clone_size: NA; cdr3_nt: TGCAGTGCTAGACCCACCTGGTTGGGCGGCGAGCAGTACTTC; cdr3_aa: CSARPTWLGGEQYF
j_call: TRBJ1-2; d_call: TRBD1; v_call: TRBV19; clone_size: many; cdr3_nt: TGTGCCAGTAGTATAGCCTGGACAGGACTTAACTATGGCTACACCTTC; cdr3_aa: CASSIAWTGLNYGYTF
j_call: TRBJ1-1; d_call: TRBD1; v_call: TRBV4-1; clone_size: many; cdr3_nt: TGCGCCAGCAGCCAAGGACAGGGCTTCGCCACTGAAGCTTTCTTT; cdr3_aa: CASSQGQGFATEAFF
j_call: TRBJ1-5; d_call: NA; v_call: TRBV15; clone_size: NA; cdr3_nt: TGTGCCACCAGCAGAGAATGGACGGGGAATCAGCCCCAGCATTTT; cdr3_aa: CATSREWTGNQPQHF
j_call: TRBJ1-6; d_call: NA; v_call: TRBV2; clone_size: NA; cdr3_nt: TGTGCCAGCAGGCTGGAGAGTTCACCCCTCCACTTT; cdr3_aa: CASRLESSPLHF